The next 22 T cell receptor beta chains were all read from a single sample in a study of vaccination effects on CD4 cells after COVID-19. Within the ViraFEST assay, antigen-specific CD4+ T cells underwent expansion with viral peptide pools prior to sequencing. The culture ran for nine to ten days, and then CD4+ T cells were isolated. Subjects were given two BNT162b2 or mRNA-1273 vaccine doses. The assay was immunoSEQ multiplex PCR, and TCRdb's table has in-frame clones only and misses some. The sample consists of some 69,000 clones, 70% to 85% of them appearing once. Their cognate antigens are unknown. The input for sequencing was CD4+ T cells from PBMCs cultured with HCoV-229E spike peptides, taken after COVID-19 vaccination. These receptors were taken from a human donor who received a COVID-19 vaccine.

The chain couples TRBV18 to TRBJ1-5; D gene uncertain. CDR1 is KGHSH, CDR2 LQKENI, per germline. This CDR3 is 13 amino acids long. The ends were cut back, 4 bases at V and 0 bases at J, with 4 bases in the middle. The chain's CDR3 is CASSLYSNQPQHF. CDR3 bases: TGTGCCAGCTCACTGTATAGCAATCAGCCCCAGCATTTT.

The rearrangement uses TRBV19 and TRBJ1-2; D is undetermined. Per the germline V gene, CDR1 is LNHDA and CDR2 is SQIVND (reference sequence). The CDR3 is 14 amino acids. The V end was cut by 2 bases, the J end by 2 bases, with 9 bases between. The CDR3 nucleotides are TGTGCCAGTAGTATAAGCCGGAACAACTATGGCTACACCTTC. Protein: CASSISRNNYGYTF.

The count of this clone is one. The chain recombines TRBV3-1 (or the pseudogene TRBV3-2) with TRBJ2-1; D not certain. The CDR3 is 12 amino acids. Germline loops: CDR1 LGHDT, CDR2 YNNKEL (reference sequence). Trimming left V 3 bases short and J 10 bases short, with 10 bases between. The CDR3 DNA is TGTGCCAGCAGCCATGGATCTGGCGAGCAGTTCTTC. Encoded protein: CASSHGSGEQFF.

J is TRBJ2-7 and V is TRBV7-2, with D perhaps given as TRBD1 or TRBD2 (5 bases each). This CDR3 contains 14 residues. V was trimmed by 4 bases and J by 4 bases, leaving 14 bases between them. CDR1 is SGHTA, CDR2 FQGNSA, per germline. CDR3 DNA: TGTGCCAGCAGCTCCCAGGGCGGCGGGTACGAGCAGTACGTC. Amino acids: CASSSQGGGYEQYV.

The chain couples TRBV6-2 or TRBV6-3 to TRBJ1-4; D is uncertain. Germline lookup yields CDR1 MNHEY and CDR2 SVGEGT. Trimming cost V 5 bases and J 0 bases, with 10 bases left between them. The CDR3 sequence is 15 residues long. The CDR3 DNA reads as TGTGCCAGCAGTCTCCGGTACGCAACTAATGAAAAACTGTTTTTT. Encoded protein: CASSLRYATNEKLFF.

The chain couples TRBV18 to TRBJ2-5, with 8 bases matching TRBD2. V dropped 0 bases and J dropped 5; count of bases not matched to a gene: 8. CDR1 and CDR2 (germline): KGHSH, LQKENI. This CDR3 comprises 16 residues. In DNA, the CDR3 is TGTGCCAGCTCACCACCGGAGGCGGGGGGAATGGAGACCCAGTACTTC. This codes for CASSPPEAGGMETQYF.

This rearrangement joins TRBV2 to TRBJ2-5; D ambiguous. Germline V lookup: CDR1 SNHLY, CDR2 FYNNEI. The CDR3 loop spans 15 amino acids. V dropped 2 bases and J dropped 5 bases, with 15 bases sitting between them. CDR3: CASSERVFGWETQYF. CDR3 bases: TGTGCCAGCAGTGAAAGGGTTTTTGGTTGGGAGACCCAGTACTTC. The full variable domain, with the rest looked up from reference TRBV2 and TRBJ2-5, is EPEVTQTPSHQVTQMGQEVILRCVPISNHLYFYWYRQILGQKVEFLVSFYNNEISEKSEIFDDQFSVERPDGSNFTLKIRSTKLEDSAMYFCASSERVFGWETQYFGPGTRLLVL.

This clone showed up just a few times. The chain carries TRBV24-1 and TRBJ2-2; D is undetermined. CDR1 is KGHDR and CDR2 is SFDVKD in the germline V gene. The V end lost 3 bases, the J end lost 4 bases, and 11 bases lay between the germline ends. This CDR3 is 15 amino acids long. The CDR3 DNA sequence: TGTGCCACCAGTGATCCCACGTTTACCACCGGGGAGCTGTTTTTT. Residues: CATSDPTFTTGELFF.

The chain recombines TRBV6-5 with TRBJ2-3; D possibly corresponds to TRBD2 (6 bases). The CDR3 has 12 residues. The V and J ends lost 6 bases and 9 bases respectively, with 13 bases between them. CDR1 and CDR2 from the germline V gene are MNHEY and SVGAGI. The CDR3 protein is CASRTGEWTQYF. CDR3 DNA sequence: TGTGCCAGCAGAACGGGGGAATGGACGCAGTATTTT.

The chain recombines TRBV6-2 or TRBV6-3 with TRBJ1-4, with D possibly TRBD1 on 5 matching bases. Trimming took off 5 bases at V and 0 bases at J, with 10 bases between the two ends. This CDR3 region has 15 residues. The V gene's germline CDR1 is MNHEY and CDR2 SVGEGT. The CDR3 region has the DNA TGTGCCAGCAGTAGACAGATAGCAACTAATGAAAAACTGTTTTTT. It specifies CASSRQIATNEKLFF.

The sample holds one count of this clone. The chain carries TRBV9 and TRBJ2-3; 7 positions agree with TRBD2. J lost 2 bases, V lost 0 bases, and 3 bases had no gene match. The CDR3 has 15 amino acids. Germline V lookup: CDR1 SGDLS, CDR2 YYNGEE. The CDR3 sequence is CASSVERGNTDTQYF. The CDR3, as DNA: TGTGCCAGCAGCGTAGAGCGGGGCAACACAGATACGCAGTATTTT. Full variable domain (missing parts from reference TRBV9 and TRBJ2-3): DSGVTQTPKHLITATGQRVTLRCSPRSGDLSVYWYQQSLDQGLQFLIQYYNGEERAKGNILERFSAQQFPDLHSELNLSSLELGDSALYFCASSVERGNTDTQYFGPGTRLTVL.

The chain has TRBV6-1 and TRBJ1-1, with a weak D call TRBD1 (6 bases). Trimming took off 3 bases at V and 11 bases at J, with 13 bases between the two ends. The germline V gene encodes CDR1 MNHNS and CDR2 SASEGT. The CDR3 has 12 residues. The CDR3 protein is CASSDGGSGAFF. CDR3 coding DNA: TGTGCCAGCAGTGACGGGGGCTCAGGGGCTTTCTTT.

CDR3 region: CASSNSLSTNYGYTF. The CDR3 region has the DNA TGCGCCAGCAGTAATTCCCTATCTACTAACTATGGCTACACCTTC. The V gene is TRBV10-2, the J gene TRBJ1-2; D gene uncertain. Germline V gene data show CDR1 as WSHSY and CDR2 as SAAADI. The CDR3 is made up of 15 amino acids. V was cut by 5 bases and J by 0 bases, with 13 bases left in between.

The V call is TRBV28, the J call TRBJ2-1, with D possibly TRBD2 on 6 matching bases. CDR1 and CDR2 from the germline V gene are MDHEN and SYDVKM. Trimming stripped 3 bases from V and 6 bases from J, with 18 bases between. This CDR3 has 16 residues. The CDR3 spells CASSLQTRVRGNEQFF. The CDR3 DNA reads TGTGCCAGCAGTTTGCAGACTCGAGTGCGGGGCAATGAGCAGTTCTTC.

The genes are TRBV10-3 and TRBJ1-1, with D perhaps TRBD1 (5 bases). The V gene's germline CDR1 is ENHRY and CDR2 SYGVKD. V was shortened by 6 bases and J by 1 base, with 9 bases between the two germline ends. This CDR3 region has 13 residues. The CDR3: CAIRGTENTEAFF. The CDR3 nucleotides read TGTGCCATCAGGGGGACCGAGAACACTGAAGCTTTCTTT.

CDR3 in amino acids: CASSYSPQGRNSPLHF. The CDR3 nucleotides are TGTGCCAGCAGTTACTCCCCTCAGGGTCGAAATTCACCCCTCCACTTT. The V and J genes are TRBV6-5 and TRBJ1-6; tentatively, D is TRBD1 (5 bases). CDR1 and CDR2 (germline): MNHEY, SVGAGI. This CDR3 has 16 residues. Trimming left V 0 bases short and J 7 bases short, with 13 bases between.

This clone was counted a single time. The chain recombines TRBV18 with TRBJ2-7; D is perhaps TRBD1 (6 bases). Germline CDR1 is KGHSH and CDR2 is LQKENI. There are 15 residues in the CDR3. The V end was cut by 3 bases, the J end by 3 bases, with 15 bases between. CDR3: CASSPFPGTSYEQYV. CDR3 DNA sequence: TGTGCCAGCTCACCCTTTCCCGGGACAAGCTACGAGCAGTACGTC.

This rearrangement joins TRBV3-1 (or the pseudogene TRBV3-2) to TRBJ1-1; D unclear. Trimming shortened V by 0 bases and J by 8 bases, and 10 bases separated the two germline ends. The CDR3 has 13 residues. Germline loops: CDR1 LGHDT, CDR2 YNNKEL (reference sequence). For the CDR3, the DNA is TGTGCCAGCAGCCAAGATGAAGGCAGGGAAGCTTTCTTT. Encoded protein: CASSQDEGREAFF.

The chain has TRBV28 and TRBJ1-6; 10 bases line up with TRBD1. With 3 bases clipped from V and 8 bases from J, the junction kept 7 bases outside the gene matches. CDR3 length: 16 residues. Germline values: CDR1 MDHEN, CDR2 SYDVKM. CDR3: CASSLGGQGFYSPLHF. For the CDR3, the DNA is TGTGCCAGCAGTTTGGGGGGACAGGGGTTTTATTCACCCCTCCACTTT.

Written as DNA, the CDR3 is TGCGCCAGCAGCCAAGATATAAGGGGCGCTAACTATGGCTACACCTTC. Protein product: CASSQDIRGANYGYTF. This chain uses TRBV4-3 with TRBJ1-2; perhaps TRBD1 as D (5 bases). The CDR3 loop spans 16 amino acids. V lost 0 bases and J 0 bases, leaving 11 bases between the germline ends. Germline lookup yields CDR1 LGHNA and CDR2 YSLEER.

The rearrangement joins TRBV3-1 (or the pseudogene TRBV3-2) to TRBJ2-1; 7 bases line up with TRBD1. The CDR3 loop spans 14 amino acids. Trimming removed 4 bases from V and 5 bases from J; junction bases left unmatched: 5. Germline lookup yields CDR1 LGHDT and CDR2 YNNKEL (reference sequence). The chain's CDR3 is CASSLLGTDNEQFF. The CDR3 DNA reads TGTGCCAGCAGCCTCCTTGGGACAGACAATGAGCAGTTCTTC.

The chain recombines TRBV7-2 with TRBJ2-7; D remains unclear. Per the germline V gene, CDR1 is SGHTA and CDR2 is FQGNSA. V was trimmed by 1 base and J by 4 bases, leaving 8 bases between them. This CDR3 spans 13 amino acids. The CDR3 DNA follows: TGTGCCAGCAGCTTAGATCCCAATTACGAGCAGTACGTC. Its protein is CASSLDPNYEQYV.